This T cell receptor (beta chain) came from a study of neurological immune-mediated disorders. Regarding the study as a whole: Patients with HTLV-1-associated myelopathy had the highest level of TCR clonal expansion, whereas patients with multiple sclerosis had the lowest level, falling beneath the level found in healthy controls. As far as clinical or MRI features were concerned, none was associated with the multiple sclerosis repertoire cluster.

This clonotype showed up just a few times. The antigen is unknown. The cDNA was synthesized by means of template-switch 5'RACE, which was carried out with 10-nucleotide random UMIs. TCRdb re-called the 5' RACE reads with MiXCR, one entry per CDR3 protein. In the table there are around 62,000 distinct CDR3 sequences, around 4% of which are singletons. This CDR3 region has 14 residues. The trim removed 2 bases at V and 5 bases at J, leaving 2 bases unmatched. Germline-derived CDR1 and CDR2 are SGHRS and YFSETQ. This receptor was identified in a man aged 45 to 65 with multiple sclerosis. The chain couples TRBV5-1 to TRBJ2-1; 9 bases fit TRBD1. The sequencing input was PBMCs. CDR3 in amino acids: CASSLRTGDNEQFF. The CDR3 DNA follows: TGCGCCAGCAGCTTAAGGACAGGGGACAATGAGCAGTTCTTC.